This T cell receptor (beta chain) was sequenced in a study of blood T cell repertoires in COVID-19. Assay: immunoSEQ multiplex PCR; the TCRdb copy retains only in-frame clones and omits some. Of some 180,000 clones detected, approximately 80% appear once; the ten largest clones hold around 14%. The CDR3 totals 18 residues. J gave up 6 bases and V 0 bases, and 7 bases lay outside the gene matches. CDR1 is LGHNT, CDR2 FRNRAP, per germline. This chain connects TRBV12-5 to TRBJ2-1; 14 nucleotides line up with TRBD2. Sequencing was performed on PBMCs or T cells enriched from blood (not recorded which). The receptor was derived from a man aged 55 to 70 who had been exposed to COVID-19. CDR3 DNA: TGTGCTAGTGGTTTGGTAAAGGGACTAGCGGGAGAGTCCAATGAGCAGTTCTTC. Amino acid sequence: CASGLVKGLAGESNEQFF.